What follows describes a single T cell receptor beta chain. Its matching antigen is unknown. The CDR3 length is 15 residues. Looked up from germline, CDR1 is PRHDT and CDR2 is FYEKMQ (reference sequence). V dropped 4 bases and J dropped 5 bases, with 15 bases sitting between them. The PCR made use of 60 Vbeta and 13 Jbeta primers. The assay was immunoSEQ multiplex PCR, and TCRdb's table has in-frame clones only and misses some. The sample contains 150,000 to 200,000 clones, roughly 79% of which appear only once. The sample comes from a study of cytomegalovirus exposure and HLA in healthy donors. Overall study results and limits: Cytomegalovirus-associated TCR beta chains were listed, numbering over 150.

The rearrangement links TRBV13 to TRBJ1-3; unclear D gene. Sequences were obtained from PBMCs. This receptor was identified in a middle-aged woman in good health and CMV-seronegative. The CDR3 here is CASSSSGEARNTIYF. The CDR3 DNA follows: TGTGCCAGCAGCTCTTCCGGAGAAGCTCGAAACACCATATATTTT. Using reference TRBV13 and TRBJ1-3 for the parts outside the CDR3, the full variable domain is AAGVIQSPRHLIKEKRETATLKCYPIPRHDTVYWYQQGPGQDPQFLISFYEKMQSDKGSIPDRFSAQQFSDYHSELNMSSLELGDSALYFCASSSSGEARNTIYFGEGSWLTVV.